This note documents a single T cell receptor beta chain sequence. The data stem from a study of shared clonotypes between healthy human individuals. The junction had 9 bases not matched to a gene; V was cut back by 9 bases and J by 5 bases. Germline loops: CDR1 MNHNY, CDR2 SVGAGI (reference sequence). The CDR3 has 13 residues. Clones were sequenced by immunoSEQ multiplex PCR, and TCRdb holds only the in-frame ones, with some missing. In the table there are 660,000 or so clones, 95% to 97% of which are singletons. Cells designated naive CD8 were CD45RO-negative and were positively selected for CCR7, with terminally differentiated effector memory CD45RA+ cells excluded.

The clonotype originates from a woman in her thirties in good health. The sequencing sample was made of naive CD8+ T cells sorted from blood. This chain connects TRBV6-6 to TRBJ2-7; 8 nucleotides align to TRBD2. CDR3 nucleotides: TGTGCCAGAGTTGGGACTAGTTCCCACGAGCAGTACTTC. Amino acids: CARVGTSSHEQYF.